These 20 T cell receptor beta chains share one sample of origin, sequenced in a study of CD8 T cells in ankylosing spondylitis. Findings and caveats of the study: Typical of ankylosing spondylitis blood, it appeared, was a TCR beta motif of under 10 highly homologous variants.

Antigen specificity for these receptors is unknown. In TCRdb, the 5' RACE reads were re-called with MiXCR into one record per CDR3 protein. Of about 90,000 distinct CDR3 sequences in the sample, roughly 9% were seen once. The sequencing input was blood, either unsorted or a sorted T cell fraction (not recorded which). The receptor source for this set is a male donor with ankylosing spondylitis.

Note on this clonotype: A much larger clone lies a single base off, so this may be a read error. This rearrangement joins TRBV12-3 or TRBV12-4 to TRBJ2-1, with D unresolved. The CDR3 loop spans 15 amino acids. The CDR3 here is CSSSYTVMPYNEQFF. CDR3 nucleotides: TGTTCCAGCAGTTATACGGTCATGCCCTACAATGAGCAGTTCTTC.

This clonotype was observed a few times. The rearrangement uses TRBV13 and TRBJ2-1; D is possibly TRBD2 (6 bases). Germline values: CDR1 PRHDT, CDR2 FYEKMQ (reference sequence). This CDR3 region has 14 residues. V gave up 3 bases and J gave up 10 bases, with 16 bases separating them. The CDR3 is CASSFYDTRGEQFF. For the CDR3, the DNA is TGTGCCAGCAGCTTCTACGACACACGGGGGGAGCAGTTCTTC.

This clonotype was counted between two and nine times. The CDR3 loop reads CASSPLTLDTQYF. CDR3 nucleotides: TGTGCCAGCAGCCCCTTGACTTTGGATACGCAGTATTTT. This chain connects TRBV2 to TRBJ2-3, with D hard to call. The CDR3 runs to 13 residues. Germline-derived CDR1 and CDR2 are SNHLY and FYNNEI. The V gene lost 6 bases and the J gene lost 6 bases, with 13 bases spanning the gap.

This clonotype came up many times. The J gene is TRBJ2-7, the V gene TRBV7-2; D gene uncertain. CDR3 length: 16 amino acids. CDR1 SGHTA and CDR2 FQGNSA come from the germline V gene. Trimming cost V 1 base and J 0 bases, with 13 bases left between them. The CDR3 DNA follows: TGTGCCAGCAGCTTAGAGTTTGCGACAAGCTCCTACGAGCAGTACTTC. It encodes CASSLEFATSSYEQYF.

The chain links TRBV11-2 to TRBJ2-7, with 11 nucleotides matching TRBD1. CDR1 is SGHAT and CDR2 is FQNNGV in the germline V gene. This CDR3 comprises 14 residues. Unmatched junction bases numbered 2, after V lost 4 bases and J lost 3 bases. The CDR3 DNA sequence: TGTGCCAGCAGCTCTGGGACAGGGGGCTACGAGCAGTACTTC. As protein: CASSSGTGGYEQYF.

In its sample, this clonotype was seen many times. The CDR3 nucleotides read TGTGCCAGCAGTCCTGGGACTAGCGGGATGGGAAAGCAGTACGTC. Translated, it gives CASSPGTSGMGKQYV. The V and J genes are TRBV27 and TRBJ2-7, with 13 bases aligning to TRBD2. Germline V gene lookup returns CDR1 MNHEY and CDR2 SMNVEV (reference sequence). The CDR3 extends over 15 amino acids. The junction had 9 bases not matched to a gene; V was cut back by 5 bases and J by 8 bases.

This clonotype was seen at least ten times. The chain is built from TRBV27 and TRBJ1-1; D is undetermined. Trimming took 3 bases from V and 0 from J, leaving 5 bases between them. Germline V gives CDR1 MNHEY, CDR2 SMNVEV (reference sequence). CDR3 length: 13 amino acids. The CDR3 DNA reads TGTGCCAGCAGTTTTTCCCTGAACACTGAAGCTTTCTTT. Protein product: CASSFSLNTEAFF.

This clonotype was picked up a small number of times. V and J are TRBV7-2 and TRBJ2-1; D gene uncertain. The germline V gene encodes CDR1 SGHTA and CDR2 FQGNSA. The CDR3 runs 12 residues. Trimming shortened V by 1 base and J by 9 bases, and 7 bases separated the two germline ends. Written as DNA, the CDR3 is TGTGCCAGCAGCTTAGTTATCCGTGAGCAGTTCTTC. Residues: CASSLVIREQFF.

This clonotype was detected only a few times. The V call is TRBV6-2 or TRBV6-3, the J call TRBJ2-1; D unresolved. Germline V gives CDR1 MNHEY, CDR2 SVGEGT. The CDR3 loop spans 14 amino acids. The germline V and J ends were trimmed by 4 bases and 0 bases, with 7 bases remaining between them. This CDR3 is CASSLLGSYNEQFF. CDR3 DNA: TGTGCCAGCAGTTTGCTGGGCTCCTACAATGAGCAGTTCTTC.

This chain uses TRBV12-3 or TRBV12-4 with TRBJ2-2; D is perhaps TRBD2 (5 bases). The CDR3 contains 17 residues. V was trimmed by 10 bases and J by 6 bases, leaving 27 bases between them. The chain's CDR3 is CATGVESELVIAGELFF. Here the CDR3 DNA reads TGTGCCACCGGCGTCGAGTCAGAACTAGTTATTGCCGGGGAGCTGTTTTTT.

This clonotype was recorded many times. The genes are TRBV7-9 and TRBJ2-2, with D maybe TRBD1 (5 bases). This CDR3 contains 15 residues. The germline V and J ends were trimmed by 6 bases and 0 bases, with 11 bases remaining between them. Germline CDR1 is SEHNR and CDR2 is FQNEAQ (reference sequence). The CDR3: CASRTGDANTGELFF. CDR3 nucleotide sequence: TGTGCCAGCAGAACAGGAGACGCGAACACCGGGGAGCTGTTTTTT.

Judged by abundance, this clonotype is medium-sized. V usage is TRBV12-3 or TRBV12-4 and J usage is TRBJ2-3; 8 bases map to TRBD2. V shed 6 bases, J shed 0 bases, and the junction held 8 bases outside the gene matches. The CDR3 is 16 amino acids. The chain's CDR3 is CASRPWVAGSTDTQYF. The CDR3 DNA sequence: TGTGCCAGCAGACCCTGGGTAGCGGGAAGCACAGATACGCAGTATTTT.

This chain's CDR3 is CASSFGQLNNEKLFF. CDR3 nucleotides: TGTGCCAGCAGCTTTGGACAGCTCAATAATGAAAAACTGTTTTTT. The V and J genes are TRBV11-2 and TRBJ1-4; D might be TRBD1 (6 bases). Trimming removed 3 bases at V and 4 bases at J, with 12 bases between. Germline V gene sequence: CDR1 SGHAT, CDR2 FQNNGV. The CDR3 length is 15 residues. Full variable domain (rest looked up from reference TRBV11-2 and TRBJ1-4): EAGVAQSPRYKIIEKRQSVAFWCNPISGHATLYWYQQILGQGPKLLIQFQNNGVVDDSQLPKDRFSAERLKGVDSTLKIQPAKLEDSAVYLCASSFGQLNNEKLFFGSGTQLSVL.

In the case of this clonotype: This may come from a read error, since a much larger clone is one base off. The chain uses TRBV3-1 and TRBJ1-5; D gene unclear. The V and J ends lost 0 bases and 5 bases respectively, with 11 bases between them. The CDR3 has 15 residues. Looked up from germline, CDR1 is LGHDT and CDR2 is YNNKEL (reference sequence). CDR3 loop: CASSQDRNMDQPQHF. Here the CDR3 DNA reads TGTGCCAGCAGCCAAGATCGAAACATGGATCAGCCCCAGCATTTT.

Many counts were recorded for this clonotype. The chain recombines TRBV7-9 with TRBJ2-1, with 15 bases lining up with TRBD2. There are 16 residues in the CDR3. Trimming cost V 3 bases and J 9 bases; bases outside gene matches: 6. Germline V CDR1 and CDR2: SEHNR, FQNEAQ (reference sequence). CDR3 residues: CASSFPGLAGGSEQFF. The CDR3 DNA sequence: TGTGCCAGCAGCTTTCCCGGACTAGCGGGAGGGAGTGAGCAGTTCTTC.

This clonotype was picked up a small number of times. V is TRBV9 and J is TRBJ2-2, with 7 bases identical to TRBD1. CDR3 length equals 16 residues. CDR1 is SGDLS and CDR2 is YYNGEE in the germline V gene. The V gene end was trimmed by 2 bases and the J gene end by 6 bases; junction bases not matched to a gene: 10. CDR3 DNA sequence: TGTGCCAGCAGCGTGGCAGGGACAGTACATTCCGGGGAGCTGTTTTTT. Its translation is CASSVAGTVHSGELFF.

This clonotype has a handful of counts. The chain employs TRBV3-1 and TRBJ2-1; TRBD2 aligns across 8 bases. The V gene end was trimmed by 4 bases and the J gene end by 1 base; junction bases not matched to a gene: 12. CDR1 is LGHDT and CDR2 is YNNKEL in the germline V gene (reference sequence). The CDR3 contains 18 residues. In nucleotides, the CDR3 is TGTGCCAGCAGCCCGGGGCATGGTCGACTAGCGTCCTACAATGAGCAGTTCTTC. It yields the protein CASSPGHGRLASYNEQFF.

CDR3 sequence reads: CASSTDPLGEQYV. CDR3 in DNA: TGTGCCAGCAGTACTGACCCTCTGGGCGAGCAGTACGTC. The chain has TRBV3-1 and TRBJ2-7; D remains unclear. V was shortened by 6 bases and J by 6 bases, with 15 bases between the two germline ends. This CDR3 has 13 amino acids. Germline lookup yields CDR1 LGHDT and CDR2 YNNKEL (reference sequence).

This clonotype was counted many times. The chain is built from TRBV6-2 or TRBV6-3 and TRBJ1-2; D possibly corresponds to TRBD1 (6 bases). Per the germline V gene, CDR1 is MNHEY and CDR2 is SVGEGT. The V and J ends lost 1 base and 2 bases respectively, with 11 bases between them. The CDR3 has 15 amino acids. The CDR3 spells CASSYFRDTNYGYTF. CDR3 nucleotides: TGTGCCAGCAGTTACTTTCGGGACACCAACTATGGCTACACCTTC.

This chain connects TRBV9 to TRBJ2-2, with a possible D match to TRBD2 (6 bases). V was cut by 3 bases and J by 3 bases, with 12 bases left in between. Germline CDR1 is SGDLS and CDR2 is YYNGEE. This CDR3 spans 15 amino acids. The CDR3 protein is CASSATSTYTGELFF. In nucleotides, the CDR3 is TGTGCCAGCAGCGCCACTAGCACATACACCGGGGAGCTGTTTTTT. The variable domain in full, completed from reference TRBV9 and TRBJ2-2, reads DSGVTQTPKHLITATGQRVTLRCSPRSGDLSVYWYQQSLDQGLQFLIQYYNGEERAKGNILERFSAQQFPDLHSELNLSSLELGDSALYFCASSATSTYTGELFFGEGSRLTVL.